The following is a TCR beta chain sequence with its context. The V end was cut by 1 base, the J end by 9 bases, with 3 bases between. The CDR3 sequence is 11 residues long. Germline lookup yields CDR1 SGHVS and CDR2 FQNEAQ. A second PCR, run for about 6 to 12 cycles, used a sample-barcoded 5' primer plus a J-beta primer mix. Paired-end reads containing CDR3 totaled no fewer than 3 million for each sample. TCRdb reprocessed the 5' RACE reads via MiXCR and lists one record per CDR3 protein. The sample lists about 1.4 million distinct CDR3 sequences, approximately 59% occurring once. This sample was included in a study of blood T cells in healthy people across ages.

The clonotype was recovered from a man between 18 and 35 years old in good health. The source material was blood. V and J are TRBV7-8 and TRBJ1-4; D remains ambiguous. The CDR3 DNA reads TGTGCCAGCAGCTTAGGGCAAAAACTGTTTTTT. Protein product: CASSLGQKLFF.